Given below is one T cell receptor beta chain in context. These data belong to a study of blood T cell repertoires in COVID-19. Overall study context: Some COVID-19 samples were acute and others convalescent; all came from the United States, Italy and Spain. The analysed material was cDNA or gDNA that came from T cells, B-cell-depleted T cells, or PBMCs.

In the original processing: Reference gene primers were amplified, and this amplification served to estimate nucleated cell counts. Assay: immunoSEQ multiplex PCR; the TCRdb copy retains only in-frame clones and omits some. V and J calls and clone size are given by that table; D and trimming were obtained from the DNA. The table includes roughly 250,000 clones, 80% to 90% detected once. The CDR3 extends over 15 amino acids. V dropped 3 bases and J dropped 11; count of bases not matched to a gene: 12. The germline V gene encodes CDR1 MGHRA and CDR2 YSYEKL. The rearrangement uses TRBV4-1 and TRBJ1-4; 7 positions match TRBD1. The sequenced sample consisted of peripheral blood. The sequence derives from a young man with acute or convalescent COVID-19. DNA for the CDR3: TGCGCCAGCAGCCAGGACACCGGGACAGTTGTTAAACTGTTTTTT. This translates into CASSQDTGTVVKLFF.